This T cell receptor (beta chain) was sequenced for a study of CD8 T cells in ankylosing spondylitis. Study-wide results and limits: Reports say disease-linked clones showed up significantly more in matched ankylosing spondylitis synovial fluid. Ankylosing spondylitis blood appeared to carry a characteristic TCR beta motif of fewer than 10 highly homologous variants.

This CDR3 contains 19 residues. CDR1 and CDR2 from the germline V gene are LGHNA and YNFKEQ. Trimming cost V 4 bases and J 7 bases; bases outside gene matches: 21. TCR beta libraries were made by quantitative 5'-RACE with molecular barcodes. TCRdb reanalysed the 5' RACE reads using MiXCR and keeps one entry per CDR3 protein. The table includes approximately 210,000 distinct CDR3 sequences, over 10% detected once. There are a few counts of this clonotype. Its target is not known. This chain joins TRBV4-2 and TRBJ2-7; the match to TRBD2 covers 11 bases. Sequenced: blood, either unsorted or a sorted T cell fraction (not recorded which). The sequence came from a male donor with ankylosing spondylitis or in good health (not recorded which). The CDR3 DNA reads as TGTGCCAGCAGCCTTCGACTAGATTACGGGCTAGCGGGGGGACGGGAGCAGTACTTC. Protein product: CASSLRLDYGLAGGREQYF.